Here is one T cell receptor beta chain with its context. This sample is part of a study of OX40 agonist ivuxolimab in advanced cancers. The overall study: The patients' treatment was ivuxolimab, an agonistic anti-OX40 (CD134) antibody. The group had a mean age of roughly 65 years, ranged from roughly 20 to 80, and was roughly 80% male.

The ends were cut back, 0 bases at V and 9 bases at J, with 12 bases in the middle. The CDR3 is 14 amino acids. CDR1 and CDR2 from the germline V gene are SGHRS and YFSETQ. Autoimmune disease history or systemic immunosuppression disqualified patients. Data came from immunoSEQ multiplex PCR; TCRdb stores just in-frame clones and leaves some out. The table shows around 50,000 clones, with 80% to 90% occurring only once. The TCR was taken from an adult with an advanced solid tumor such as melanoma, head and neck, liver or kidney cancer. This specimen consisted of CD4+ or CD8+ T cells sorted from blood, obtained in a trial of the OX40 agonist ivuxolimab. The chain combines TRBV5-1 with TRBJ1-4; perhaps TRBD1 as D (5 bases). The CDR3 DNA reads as TGCGCCAGCAGCTTGGCCGGAGGGGAGAAAAAACTGTTTTTT. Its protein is CASSLAGGEKKLFF.